This T cell receptor beta chain derives from a study of glioma-infiltrating T cells after dendritic cell vaccination (dated by TCRdb to 2015 to 2016). Background for the entire study: A cohort of roughly 15 glioblastoma patients from Phase I and II dendritic cell vaccination trials was included, of whom 9 were newly diagnosed and 6 had recurrent disease. Between 2003 and 2012, patients were given autologous tumor lysate-pulsed dendritic cell vaccination. The vaccine consisted of monocyte-derived dendritic cells cultured less than 9 days with IL-4 and GM-CSF, then pulsed overnight with autologous tumor lysate. Each patient got three intradermal injections of the dendritic cell vaccine, spaced at biweekly intervals, in the arm below the axilla. In glioblastoma patients vaccinated with dendritic cells, deep sequencing of TCR beta CDR3 regions served to measure tumor-infiltrating lymphocyte content and to compare repertoires between tumor and blood. TCR sequencing metrics, including TIL content and tumor-blood repertoire overlap, were correlated with survival after dendritic cell vaccination.

Inclusive of the bounding cysteine and phenylalanine, the CDR3 is 16 residues long. Left in the record is the CDR3 DNA by itself, 48 bases read in frame from the first base. Relative to germline, V is missing 5 bases and J is missing 10 bases, with 15 bases of the junction outside any gene match. Using the immunoSEQ assay, TCRB CDR3 regions were amplified from 2 to 2.5 micrograms of genomic DNA, or from all available DNA when less than that was on hand. The multiplex PCR relied on 60 forward primers for TCR V beta segments and 13 reverse primers for J beta segments. To estimate the number of reads per starting template, synthetic control templates were added to each sample at limiting dilution. The Illumina HiSeq System generated 87 bp sequencing reads. Per the authors' processing: PCR and sequencing errors were removed by merging closely related sequences with a nearest neighbor algorithm. TCR overlap was defined as the percentage of unique tumor TCR beta sequences that were also present in the same patient's peripheral blood. TCRdb took this table from immuneACCESS and kept in-frame rearrangements with V and J called. Such tables lack part of the clones; where checked against another copy, unresolved V genes explain under half of the gap, and the rest is unexplained. Clone size and the V and J calls come from that table; the DNA yielded D and trimming. This sample holds roughly 90,000 clones; more than 75% were observed only once. The ten largest make up around a sixth of the sample.

Concerning this clone: Its antigen is still unknown. Per-nucleotide qualities are absent, and no much larger clonotype sits a single base away.

Selection of patients required sufficient residual fresh-frozen tumor tissue and over two years of available survival data. Although molecular status otherwise differed among the glioblastoma patients, no patient had an isocitrate dehydrogenase mutation. PBMC were collected before vaccination, two weeks after the third vaccination, and at tumor progression if progression occurred. Genomic DNA was extracted with the Qiagen DNeasy Blood extraction Kit. The study at large found these results: The three-group TCR overlap response model was characterized as speculative, and prospective validation of the model was stated to be required. After dendritic cell vaccination, a higher estimated pretreatment TIL content predicted longer time to progression and overall survival. The cohort was small and heterogeneous, few patients had complete blood and tumor sets, and even fewer had initial-recurrent tumor pairs. No direct relationship between TCR clonality and survival was found, suggesting that a diverse polyclonal response may matter.

Sample: blood, taken before dendritic cell vaccination. The TCR sequence derives from a human donor with glioblastoma. The chain employs TRBV5-3 and TRBJ1-6; 7 of the junction bases match TRBD1. TRBV5-3 is designated an ORF whose function remains uncertain. The CDR3 amino acid sequence is: CARSGDRDSWGSPLHF. The nucleotides read TGTGCCAGAAGTGGGGACCGGGACAGTTGGGGGTCACCCCTCCACTTT.